The following is a TCR beta chain sequence with its context. Its antigen target is currently unknown. Nothing much larger sits one base from this clone, and base qualities are not available. The data derive from a study of preoperative IRX-2 immunotherapy in early breast cancer (dated by TCRdb to between 2017 and 2020). The method behind the library was the immunoSEQ multiplex PCR assay. TCRdb limited this immuneACCESS table to in-frame rearrangements with V and J called. A share of clones is missing; checked studies link under half to unresolved V genes, and the rest is unexplained. The sample table records about 23,000 clones; 75% to 90% of these occur just once. The top ten clones comprise 9% of the sample. Interpreted using the paper, the treatment or condition label stands for: preoperative locoregional IRX-2 cytokine immunotherapy. The samples were obtained from a phase Ib study in which preoperative, locoregional IRX-2 cytokine immunotherapy intended to prime immune responses was tested. Patients with early-stage breast cancer who were given IRX-2 before surgery served as donors.

The CDR3, cysteine through phenylalanine, is 16 amino acids long. Just the 48-base CDR3 DNA is kept, in frame starting at base 1. Trimmed from V: 2 bases; trimmed from J: 3 bases; junction bases lacking a gene match: 3. The germline V gene sets CDR1 to SGHRS and CDR2 to YFSETQ. The starting material was tumor tissue, obtained after IRX-2 immunotherapy. This receptor was taken from a human donor with breast cancer. Here the chain combines TRBV5-1 and TRBJ2-1, with 12 middle bases fitting TRBD2. The CDR3 protein is CASSLSSGGDYNEQFF. The nucleotides are TGCGCCAGCAGCTTATCTAGCGGGGGGGACTACAATGAGCAGTTCTTC.